A single sample gave rise to the 5 T cell receptor beta chains below, sequenced in a study of graft-versus-host responses after intestinal transplantation. These receptors' targets are unknown. This table comes from immunoSEQ multiplex PCR, and its TCRdb copy is limited to in-frame clones, with some not included. There are about 82,000 clones in the sample; less than 95% occur only once, and less than 0.45% lies in the top ten. This sample comprised unstimulated CD4+ T cells sorted from spleen or lymph node cells, obtained before transplant. These receptors all come from a human donor who was the organ donor for an intestinal transplant.

The chain couples TRBV2 to TRBJ2-7; no definite D call. The CDR3 consists of 11 residues. The ends were cut back, 3 bases at V and 6 bases at J, with 6 bases in the middle. CDR1 and CDR2 (germline): SNHLY, FYNNEI. DNA for the CDR3: TGTGCCAGCAGTGATATAGTCGAGCAGTACTTC. Translating it yields CASSDIVEQYF.

The rearrangement links TRBV30 to TRBJ2-1; TRBD2 agrees at 8 bases. CDR1 and CDR2 (germline): GTSNPN, SVGIG (reference sequence). Trimming at V came to 3 bases and at J to 10 bases, leaving 14 bases not matched to a gene. This CDR3 has 15 residues. CDR3 region: CAWRTLYGLADEQFF. CDR3 sequence (DNA): TGTGCCTGGAGGACTTTATACGGACTAGCCGACGAGCAGTTCTTC.

The chain carries TRBV6-5 and TRBJ1-2; 11 positions agree with TRBD1. CDR3 size: 14 residues. Per germline, CDR1 MNHEY and CDR2 SVGAGI. V lost 4 bases and J lost 6; bases outside the gene matches: 4. CDR3 DNA sequence: TGTGCCAGCAGTTTCGGGACAGGGGGAGATGGCTACACCTTC. Amino acids: CASSFGTGGDGYTF.

The CDR3 coding sequence is TGTGCCAGCAGCCTCGGACTAGCGGGACAAGAGACCCAGTACTTC. Translation gives CASSLGLAGQETQYF. The V call is TRBV11-3, the J call TRBJ2-5, with 12 bases fitting TRBD2. The V gene's germline CDR1 is SGHNT and CDR2 YENEEA. V lost 5 bases to trimming and J lost 2 bases; unmatched junction nucleotides: 3. The CDR3 runs to 15 residues.

Here the CDR3 DNA reads TGTGCCAGCAGTTCGACACACGCCGCAGACATGGATACGCAGTATTTT. Its protein is CASSSTHAADMDTQYF. The V gene is TRBV6-5, the J gene TRBJ2-3; D not resolved. Germline V gene lookup returns CDR1 MNHEY and CDR2 SVGAGI. This CDR3 region has 16 residues. Trimming took 4 bases from V and 6 from J, leaving 20 bases between them.